The 27 T cell receptor beta chains given below trace back to one sample, sequenced in a study of CD8 T cells in Susac syndrome. Random hexamers were used to reverse transcribe 0.5 to 1 ug of RNA. TCRdb re-derived calls from the immunoSEQ multiplex PCR reads in MiXCR, one entry per CDR3 protein. Found here are roughly 200,000 distinct CDR3 sequences, 95% of them singletons; the top ten hold 0.093%. Source material: CD4+ T cells from PBMCs. These receptors were obtained from a human donor with multiple sclerosis.

The chain uses TRBV7-9 and TRBJ2-7; tentative D call: TRBD1 (5 bases). Germline CDR1 is SEHNR and CDR2 is FQNEAQ (reference sequence). Trimming took off 10 bases at V and 0 bases at J, with 7 bases between the two ends. This CDR3 is built from 11 residues. CDR3 DNA sequence: TGTGCCACGGACACCTCCTACGAGCAGTACTTC. It translates to CATDTSYEQYF.

This chain links TRBV20-1 with TRBJ2-7; D ambiguous. Germline values: CDR1 DFQATT, CDR2 SNEGSKA (reference sequence). The CDR3 runs to 14 residues. Between the trimmed V and J ends, which lost 6 bases and 0 bases, there was a span of 15 bases. Written as DNA, the CDR3 is TGCAGTGCCGGGCATGGGTTCAGCTCCTACGAGCAGTACTTC. This gives the protein CSAGHGFSSYEQYF.

This clonotype was detected a few times. The rearrangement joins TRBV29-1 to TRBJ1-2; D is uncertain. This CDR3 is built from 11 residues. Germline values: CDR1 SQVTM, CDR2 ANQGSEA. Trimming took 7 bases from V and 2 from J, leaving 8 bases between them. CDR3 residues: CSATENYGYTF. The CDR3, as DNA: TGCAGCGCCACGGAGAACTATGGCTACACCTTC.

The chain carries TRBV12-5 and TRBJ2-7; D remains ambiguous. CDR1 LGHNT and CDR2 FRNRAP come from the germline V gene. V was pared by 4 bases and J by 3 bases, with 10 bases between. The CDR3 extends over 13 amino acids. CDR3 DNA: TGTGCTAGTGGTTGGGTAGAAGACTACGAGCAGTACTTC. Residues: CASGWVEDYEQYF. Looking up the rest from reference TRBV12-5 and TRBJ2-7 gives the full variable domain: DARVTQTPRHKVTEMGQEVTMRCQPILGHNTVFWYRQTMMQGLELLAYFRNRAPLDDSGMPKDRFSAEMPDATLATLKIQPSEPRDSAVYFCASGWVEDYEQYFGPGTRLTVT.

J is TRBJ2-5 and V is TRBV6-5; 12 nucleotides line up with TRBD1. Trimming took 0 bases from V and 4 from J; bases not matched to a gene: 9. Germline loops: CDR1 MNHEY, CDR2 SVGAGI. CDR3 length equals 18 residues. CDR3 protein: CASSYSGPGQGARETQYF. The CDR3 bases are TGTGCCAGCAGTTACTCCGGCCCGGGACAGGGGGCTAGAGAGACCCAGTACTTC.

V is TRBV4-1 and J is TRBJ1-6; no clear D. The V gene lost 3 bases and the J gene lost 7 bases, with 13 bases spanning the gap. CDR3 size: 15 residues. Germline CDR1 reads MGHRA; CDR2 reads YSYEKL. CDR3 protein: CASSQAPSSNSPLHF. CDR3 nucleotides: TGCGCCAGCAGCCAGGCCCCCAGCTCAAATTCACCCCTCCACTTT.

The V and J genes are TRBV7-9 and TRBJ1-2, with 7 bases lining up with TRBD1. Germline V CDR1 and CDR2: SEHNR, FQNEAQ (reference sequence). There are 13 residues in the CDR3. V was clipped by 5 bases and J by 3 bases; unmatched bases: 3. The CDR3 loop is CASSTQGYYGYTF. The CDR3 bases are TGTGCCAGCAGCACACAGGGGTACTATGGCTACACCTTC.

This sequence joins TRBV9 and TRBJ2-7, with 10 bases lining up with TRBD2. This CDR3 region has 16 residues. The J segment lost 5 bases and the V segment lost 0 bases, leaving 8 bases of the junction unmatched. Germline V gene lookup returns CDR1 SGDLS and CDR2 YYNGEE. CDR3 nucleotide sequence: TGTGCCAGCAGCGTAGAAGCGGGGGGGCGCGGGGACGAGCAGTACTTC. Protein product: CASSVEAGGRGDEQYF.

The chain joins TRBV5-1 to TRBJ2-3; D is possibly TRBD2 (6 bases). The CDR3 has 17 amino acids. Germline V gene lookup returns CDR1 SGHRS and CDR2 YFSETQ. Trimming shortened V by 4 bases and J by 4 bases, and 22 bases separated the two germline ends. CDR3 sequence reads: CASSDRHGASVPDTQYF. In DNA form, the CDR3 reads TGCGCCAGCAGCGACCGCCATGGGGCTAGCGTACCAGATACGCAGTATTTT.

The chain carries TRBV7-9 and TRBJ1-2; D gene unclear. V lost 1 base and J 4 bases, leaving 7 bases between the germline ends. This CDR3 comprises 13 residues. In germline, CDR1 is SEHNR, CDR2 FQNEAQ (reference sequence). The DNA of the CDR3 is TGTGCCAGCAGCTTAGACGGCCTCTATGGCTACACCTTC. Amino acids: CASSLDGLYGYTF.

The rearrangement uses TRBV5-1 and TRBJ2-1, with D possibly matching TRBD2 (5 bases). This CDR3 is 15 amino acids long. Germline V lookup: CDR1 SGHRS, CDR2 YFSETQ. Trimming removed 3 bases at V and 9 bases at J, with 19 bases between. Written as DNA, the CDR3 is TGCGCCAGCAGCTCCCCATCGGGGTTAACCATTGAGCAGTTCTTC. Encoded protein: CASSSPSGLTIEQFF.

The chain recombines TRBV7-9 with TRBJ1-2; possible D gene TRBD1, 5 bases. CDR1 is SEHNR and CDR2 is FQNEAQ in the germline V gene (reference sequence). This CDR3 is 15 amino acids long. Deletions cut 5 bases from V and 5 bases from J, with 18 bases between. The CDR3 nucleotides read TGTGCCAGCAGCCAACAGGTGTCTAATAGTTATGGCTACACCTTC. As protein: CASSQQVSNSYGYTF.

The rearrangement links TRBV29-1 to TRBJ2-3; TRBD1 or TRBD2 may be the D gene (6 bases each). Germline CDR1 reads SQVTM; CDR2 reads ANQGSEA. The CDR3 loop spans 14 amino acids. V gave up 4 bases and J gave up 3 bases, with 14 bases separating them. The CDR3 DNA is TGCAGCGTTGGGCCGGGGGCGATAACAGATACGCAGTATTTT. Translated, it gives CSVGPGAITDTQYF.

This clonotype was seen just once. This sequence joins TRBV2 and TRBJ2-2, with D maybe TRBD2 (6 bases). The ends were cut back, 1 base at V and 13 bases at J, with 10 bases in the middle. The CDR3 extends over 12 amino acids. From germline, CDR1 is SNHLY and CDR2 FYNNEI. CDR3 sequence: CASSEEAGGLFF. CDR3 DNA: TGTGCCAGCAGTGAAGAAGCGGGTGGGCTGTTTTTT.

The chain links TRBV5-1 to TRBJ2-2; D may be TRBD1 or TRBD2 (5 bases each). The CDR3 extends over 15 amino acids. Germline V gene sequence: CDR1 SGHRS, CDR2 YFSETQ. V dropped 4 bases and J dropped 3 bases, with 13 bases sitting between them. The DNA for the CDR3 is TGCGCCAGCAGCACTGGGGGAGCTTACACCGGGGAGCTGTTTTTT. Its translation: CASSTGGAYTGELFF.

In this sample, this clonotype turned up a few times. This chain uses TRBV28 with TRBJ2-7; 10 bases agree with TRBD1. Germline V gene data show CDR1 as MDHEN and CDR2 as SYDVKM. The CDR3 sequence is 15 residues long. The J segment lost 3 bases and the V segment lost 5 bases, leaving 7 bases of the junction unmatched. CDR3 sequence reads: CASSPGTGVFYEQYF. CDR3 DNA: TGTGCCAGCAGTCCCGGGACAGGGGTATTCTACGAGCAGTACTTC.

The rearrangement joins TRBV18 to TRBJ1-1; D unresolved. There are 12 residues in the CDR3. Germline lookup yields CDR1 KGHSH and CDR2 LQKENI. Trimming shortened V by 4 bases and J by 4 bases, and 7 bases separated the two germline ends. CDR3 sequence reads: CASSQSPTEAFF. CDR3 nucleotide sequence: TGTGCCAGCTCACAGAGCCCCACTGAAGCTTTCTTT.

This sequence joins TRBV4-2 and TRBJ2-5; 13 nucleotides match TRBD2. The CDR3 spans 18 residues. Germline V lookup: CDR1 LGHNA, CDR2 YNFKEQ. J lost 5 bases, V lost 1 base, and 10 bases had no gene match. CDR3 protein: CASSQGTTSGGPSETQYF. In nucleotides, the CDR3 is TGTGCCAGCAGCCAAGGGACGACTAGCGGGGGGCCTTCCGAGACCCAGTACTTC.

The chain is built from TRBV29-1 and TRBJ1-1; a possible D gene is TRBD1 (5 bases). CDR1 and CDR2 (germline): SQVTM, ANQGSEA. Trimming pared 2 bases from V and 4 bases from J, leaving 14 bases between. The CDR3 totals 14 residues. The CDR3 loop is CSVERGVGGTEAFF. In DNA form, the CDR3 reads TGCAGCGTTGAAAGAGGGGTCGGGGGCACTGAAGCTTTCTTT.

This chain joins TRBV20-1 and TRBJ2-3; D is possibly TRBD1 (5 bases). The germline CDR1 and CDR2 sequences are DFQATT and SNEGSKA (reference sequence). V was clipped by 3 bases and J by 5 bases, with 9 bases between them. The CDR3 is 12 amino acids. The CDR3 DNA follows: TGCAGTGCTAGCGACAGAGGAGATACGCAGTATTTT. Translating gives CSASDRGDTQYF.

The CDR3 nucleotides are TGTGCCAGCAGCGCCAAAATGACCCAGTACTTC. This sequence encodes CASSAKMTQYF. V usage is TRBV25-1 and J usage is TRBJ2-5; D uncertain. V lost 6 bases and J lost 7, with 9 bases in between. The CDR3 has 11 amino acids. Germline assignment: CDR1 MGHDK and CDR2 SYGVNS.

This chain joins TRBV19 and TRBJ1-6; TRBD1 matches 8 bases. The germline V gene has CDR1 LNHDA and CDR2 SQIVND (reference sequence). This CDR3 has 16 residues. The V and J ends lost 8 bases and 6 bases, in that order; junction bases with no gene match: 12. CDR3 region: CASRFTGTGSNSPLHF. CDR3 bases: TGTGCCAGTCGATTCACCGGGACAGGATCTAATTCACCCCTCCACTTT. The complete variable domain, with remaining parts taken from reference TRBV19 and TRBJ1-6, reads DGGITQSPKYLFRKEGQNVTLSCEQNLNHDAMYWYRQDPGQGLRLIYYSQIVNDFQKGDIAEGYSVSREKKESFPLTVTSAQKNPTAFYLCASRFTGTGSNSPLHFGNGTRLTVT.

This chain joins TRBV4-2 and TRBJ1-1; the match to TRBD1 covers 7 bases. The germline V gene has CDR1 LGHNA and CDR2 YNFKEQ. The length of the CDR3 is 15 residues. Trimming at V came to 4 bases and at J to 5 bases, leaving 10 bases not matched to a gene. CDR3 amino acids: CASSPVQGKMTEAFF. The CDR3 DNA is TGTGCCAGCAGCCCCGTACAGGGGAAAATGACTGAAGCTTTCTTT.

V is TRBV27 and J is TRBJ2-2; D gene ambiguous. The CDR3 runs 14 residues. Germline assignment: CDR1 MNHEY and CDR2 SMNVEV (reference sequence). V shed 2 bases and J shed 6 bases, with 10 bases lying between them. Written as DNA, the CDR3 is TGTGCCAGCAGTTTAACGCCTGGGGCCGGGGAGCTGTTTTTT. Translation: CASSLTPGAGELFF.

V usage is TRBV30 and J usage is TRBJ1-4, with 8 positions matching TRBD1. The trim removed 5 bases at V and 4 bases at J, leaving 6 bases unmatched. The CDR3 sequence is 14 residues long. Germline CDR1 is GTSNPN and CDR2 is SVGIG (reference sequence). CDR3 amino acids: CAWGGQGLNEKLFF. DNA of the CDR3: TGTGCCTGGGGAGGACAGGGCCTTAATGAAAAACTGTTTTTT.

V is TRBV12-3 or TRBV12-4 and J is TRBJ2-7, with a possible D match to TRBD2 (5 bases). V lost 5 bases to trimming and J lost 6 bases, with 14 bases between them. This CDR3 is 13 amino acids long. For the CDR3, the DNA is TGTGCCAGCAGTGACCGCCTGGGGAGCGAGCAGTACTTC. Its protein product is CASSDRLGSEQYF.

For the CDR3, the DNA is TGCAGCGTCCGGGACTCTGAGGCATACACCTTC. Translation: CSVRDSEAYTF. V gene TRBV29-1 combines with J gene TRBJ1-2; weak D call: TRBD1 (5 bases). Germline CDR1 and CDR2: SQVTM and ANQGSEA. This CDR3 comprises 11 residues. The V end lost 6 bases, the J end lost 11 bases, and 16 bases lay between the germline ends. The whole variable domain, remainder taken from reference TRBV29-1 and TRBJ1-2, is SAVISQKPSRDICQRGTSLTIQCQVDSQVTMMFWYRQQPGQSLTLIATANQGSEATYESGFVIDKFPISRPNLTFSTLTVSNMSPEDSSIYLCSVRDSEAYTFGSGTRLTVV.